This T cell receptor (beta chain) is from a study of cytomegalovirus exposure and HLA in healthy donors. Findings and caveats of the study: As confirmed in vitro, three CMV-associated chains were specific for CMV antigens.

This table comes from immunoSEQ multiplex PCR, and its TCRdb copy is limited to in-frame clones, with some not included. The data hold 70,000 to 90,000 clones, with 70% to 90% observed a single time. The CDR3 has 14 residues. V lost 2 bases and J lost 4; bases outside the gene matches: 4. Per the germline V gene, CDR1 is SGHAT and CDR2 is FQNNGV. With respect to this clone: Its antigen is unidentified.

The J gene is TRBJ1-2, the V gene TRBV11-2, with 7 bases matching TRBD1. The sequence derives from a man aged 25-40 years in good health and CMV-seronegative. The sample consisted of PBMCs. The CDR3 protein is CASSLPGTAYGYTF. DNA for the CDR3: TGTGCCAGCAGCTTACCCGGGACAGCCTATGGCTACACCTTC. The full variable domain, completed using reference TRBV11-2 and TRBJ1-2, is EAGVAQSPRYKIIEKRQSVAFWCNPISGHATLYWYQQILGQGPKLLIQFQNNGVVDDSQLPKDRFSAERLKGVDSTLKIQPAKLEDSAVYLCASSLPGTAYGYTFGSGTRLTVV.